Presented here are 17 T cell receptor beta chains from one specimen sequenced in a study of control samples from healthy donors and cancer patients. Sequencing used immunoSEQ multiplex PCR; TCRdb keeps in-frame clones, though not all of them. Of about 70,000 clones listed, about 94% were seen once; the top ten hold 2.8%. Sequenced: blood. Every receptor here comes from a woman aged 30 to 39 in good health.

The chain is built from TRBV9 and TRBJ1-2, with D possibly matching TRBD1 (6 bases). CDR3 length: 14 residues. Trimming took 4 bases from V and 4 from J, leaving 14 bases between them. Germline V gene lookup returns CDR1 SGDLS and CDR2 YYNGEE. The CDR3 DNA is TGTGCCAGCAGCCAACAGACAGGCCCCTATGGCTACACCTTC. Its translation is CASSQQTGPYGYTF. Full variable domain (outside the CDR3, taken from reference TRBV9 and TRBJ1-2): DSGVTQTPKHLITATGQRVTLRCSPRSGDLSVYWYQQSLDQGLQFLIQYYNGEERAKGNILERFSAQQFPDLHSELNLSSLELGDSALYFCASSQQTGPYGYTFGSGTRLTVV.

The chain couples TRBV19 to TRBJ2-2; D is tentatively TRBD1 or TRBD2 (6 bases each). The CDR3 is made up of 13 amino acids. Germline V gene sequence: CDR1 LNHDA, CDR2 SQIVND (reference sequence). Between the trimmed V and J ends, which lost 5 bases and 7 bases, there was a span of 11 bases. The CDR3 region has the DNA TGTGCCAGTAGTCGGGGGCAGCGCGGGGAGCTGTTTTTT. This translates into CASSRGQRGELFF.

The chain employs TRBV5-1 and TRBJ1-2; 10 nucleotides align to TRBD1. The CDR3 contains 14 residues. Germline V gene data show CDR1 as SGHRS and CDR2 as YFSETQ. V lost 2 bases to trimming and J lost 8 bases; unmatched junction nucleotides: 6. The CDR3 loop is CASSFDRGQWGYTF. The CDR3 DNA is TGCGCCAGCAGCTTCGACAGGGGGCAGTGGGGCTACACCTTC.

This rearrangement joins TRBV7-6 to TRBJ2-5; D is perhaps TRBD1 (5 bases). The V and J ends lost 5 bases and 4 bases respectively, with 14 bases between them. Germline lookup yields CDR1 SGHVS and CDR2 FNYEAQ. The CDR3 loop spans 14 amino acids. For the CDR3, the DNA is TGTGCCAGCAGCCCGACTTCTAGGGGAGAGACCCAGTACTTC. This codes for CASSPTSRGETQYF.

In nucleotides, the CDR3 is TGTGCCTGGTCACATGGAAACATTCAGTACTTC. It specifies CAWSHGNIQYF. V gene TRBV30 combines with J gene TRBJ2-4; no clear D. The V gene lost 5 bases and the J gene lost 6 bases, with 8 bases spanning the gap. The germline gives CDR1 GTSNPN, CDR2 SVGIG (reference sequence). The CDR3 has 11 amino acids.

The chain employs TRBV6-5 and TRBJ1-2, with TRBD1 matching over 9 bases. Germline trimming cut 1 base from V and 6 bases from J; bases unmatched to any gene: 3. Germline CDR1 MNHEY, CDR2 SVGAGI. This CDR3 region has 14 residues. CDR3 DNA: TGTGCCAGCAGTTACTACCGGGACAGGGATGGCTACACCTTC. It is translated as CASSYYRDRDGYTF.

The chain joins TRBV5-1 to TRBJ1-2, with 9 bases fitting TRBD1. This CDR3 spans 15 amino acids. Per germline, CDR1 SGHRS and CDR2 YFSETQ. J gave up 7 bases and V 2 bases, and 9 bases lay outside the gene matches. The CDR3 coding sequence is TGCGCCAGCAGCTTCGGGGACAGGGTGGCACCTGGCTACACCTTC. Translated: CASSFGDRVAPGYTF.

Note on this clone: The germline gene is not matched at one end of the junction; a read error may be the cause. CDR3 sequence reads: CASSLVGTGEETVVF. CDR3 DNA sequence: TGCGCCAGCAGCTTGGTGGGGACAGGGGAAGAAACTGTGGTTTTT. The rearrangement joins TRBV5-1 to TRBJ1-4; TRBD1 matches 10 bases. Germline CDR1 SGHRS, CDR2 YFSETQ. The CDR3 is made up of 15 amino acids.

There are a few counts of this clone. The chain is built from TRBV7-3 and TRBJ1-6, with 7 nucleotides matching TRBD1. Trimming cost V 5 bases and J 10 bases; bases outside gene matches: 5. Germline assignment: CDR1 SGHTA and CDR2 FQGTGA. The CDR3 consists of 13 residues. The chain's CDR3 is CASSPRGGSPLHF. CDR3 in DNA: TGTGCCAGCAGCCCCAGGGGGGGATCACCCCTCCACTTT.

The V call is TRBV6-5, the J call TRBJ2-6; D gene unclear. Trimming cost V 4 bases and J 2 bases, with 3 bases left between them. This CDR3 has 13 residues. CDR1 MNHEY and CDR2 SVGAGI come from the germline V gene. CDR3 amino acids: CASSSTGANVLTF. For the CDR3, the DNA is TGTGCCAGCAGTTCAACTGGGGCCAACGTCCTGACTTTC.

The V call is TRBV29-1, the J call TRBJ1-1; the D gene is possibly TRBD1 (5 bases). Germline CDR1 and CDR2: SQVTM and ANQGSEA. Trimming left V 3 bases short and J 8 bases short, with 7 bases between. This CDR3 spans 10 amino acids. The CDR3 sequence is CSVEEGEAFF. The CDR3, as DNA: TGCAGCGTTGAGGAGGGGGAAGCTTTCTTT.

This clone was recorded many times. This rearrangement joins TRBV6-5 to TRBJ1-5, with a possible D match to TRBD1 (6 bases). CDR3 length: 13 amino acids. In germline, CDR1 is MNHEY, CDR2 SVGAGI. Trimming cost V 7 bases and J 0 bases, with 7 bases left between them. The CDR3 DNA reads as TGTGCCAGCATGGACAGTAGCAATCAGCCCCAGCATTTT. Translating it yields CASMDSSNQPQHF.

This rearrangement joins TRBV9 to TRBJ2-2; D is uncertain. The ends were cut back, 4 bases at V and 4 bases at J, with 8 bases in the middle. Germline V gives CDR1 SGDLS, CDR2 YYNGEE. The CDR3 loop spans 13 amino acids. In DNA, the CDR3 is TGTGCCAGCAGCCTGCAGATCACCGGGGAGCTGTTTTTT. Translated: CASSLQITGELFF.

CDR3 amino acids: CASSSTGLAADTQYF. In nucleotides, the CDR3 is TGTGCCAGCAGCTCAACGGGGCTAGCGGCAGATACGCAGTATTTT. The chain is built from TRBV7-3 and TRBJ2-3; 7 nucleotides agree with TRBD2. The CDR3 sequence is 15 residues long. Germline V lookup: CDR1 SGHTA, CDR2 FQGTGA. V was clipped by 4 bases and J by 4 bases; unmatched bases: 8.

This clone was found once. The chain combines TRBV6-1 with TRBJ1-2; D gene ambiguous. This CDR3 comprises 13 residues. The V and J ends lost 6 bases and 2 bases respectively, with 10 bases between them. Germline CDR1 is MNHNS and CDR2 is SASEGT. The CDR3 sequence is CASRRTENYGYTF. The CDR3 DNA sequence: TGTGCCAGCAGACGGACGGAGAACTATGGCTACACCTTC.

The table lists this clone with a count of one. The rearrangement joins TRBV27 to TRBJ1-5; tentative D call: TRBD1 (5 bases). The CDR3 is 15 amino acids. Trimming removed 6 bases from V and 0 bases from J, with 12 bases in between. CDR1 is MNHEY and CDR2 is SMNVEV in the germline V gene (reference sequence). In DNA, the CDR3 is TGTGCCAGCAGCCCCAGGGCGAATAGCAATCAGCCCCAGCATTTT. This encodes CASSPRANSNQPQHF.

The rearrangement uses TRBV19 and TRBJ1-5; unclear D gene. Between the trimmed V and J ends, which lost 0 bases and 1 base, there was a span of 16 bases. Germline V lookup: CDR1 LNHDA, CDR2 SQIVND (reference sequence). This CDR3 region has 18 residues. This chain's CDR3 is CASSIDRVSWESNQPQHF. The CDR3, as DNA: TGTGCCAGTAGTATAGATAGAGTAAGTTGGGAGAGCAATCAGCCCCAGCATTTT.